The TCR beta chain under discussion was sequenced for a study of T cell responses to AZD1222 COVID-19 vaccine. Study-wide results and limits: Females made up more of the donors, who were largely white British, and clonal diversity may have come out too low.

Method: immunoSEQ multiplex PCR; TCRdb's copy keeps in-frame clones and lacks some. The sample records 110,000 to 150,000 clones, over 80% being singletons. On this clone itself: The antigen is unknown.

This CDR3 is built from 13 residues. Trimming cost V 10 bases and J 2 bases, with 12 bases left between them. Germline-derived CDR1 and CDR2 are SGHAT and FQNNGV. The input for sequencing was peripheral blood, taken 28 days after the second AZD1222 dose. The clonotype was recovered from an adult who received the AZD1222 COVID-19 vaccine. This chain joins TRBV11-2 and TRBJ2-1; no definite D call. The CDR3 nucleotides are TGTGCCACTCAACAGAATACCTACAATGAGCAGTTCTTC. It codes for CATQQNTYNEQFF.